This TCR beta chain was sequenced during a study of shared clonotypes between healthy human individuals (dated by TCRdb to about 2020). Looking at the study overall: A couple of women and a few men aged 18 to 49 years were included in the cohort. For each donor, CD4 naive and CD4 memory were each given three plates, CD8 naive was given two plates, and CD8 memory was given one plate. The study deeply sequenced blood TCR repertoires of 5 or 6 healthy adults to estimate repertoire size and the extent of clonotype sharing between individuals. To increase sequencing depth and limit assay-specific biases, different laboratories used diverse techniques to prepare libraries and sequence TCR repertoires. Leukapheresis yielded between about 0.9 and 9 billion PBMCs per donor.

The paper's findings and limits, for the study overall: Only blood was sampled, and tissue TCR repertoires likely differ from those in blood. Even with the large sequencing depth, rarefaction of the sorted-subset datasets indicated that sequencing was incomplete. Because the study included a small number of donors, the genetic and exposure-history diversity represented was limited. Compared with non-shared clonotypes, clonotypes shared by all four sorted-subset donors had higher generation probabilities. Across four donors, around 5% of naive CD4, approximately 4% of naive CD8, roughly 2.2% of memory CD4, and under 0.45% of memory CD8 clonotypes were shared. Naive subsets generally had larger estimated clonotype richness than memory subsets did. Based on pairwise subsampling, the degree of clonotype sharing among donors was expected to be affected by sequencing depth.

Trimming accounts for 0 bases at V and 8 bases at J, while the number of junction bases matched to no gene is 7. From a lookup of the germline V gene, CDR1 and CDR2 are SGHRS and YFSETQ. The CDR3 starts with the cysteine, ends with the phenylalanine, and has 14 residues. The only DNA kept is the CDR3, 42 bases in frame from the first base. TCR CDR3 regions were amplified from genomic DNA by multiplex PCR using the deep immunoSEQ assay. Genomic DNA extracted from each cell subset was distributed evenly over all wells of several immunoSEQ 96-well plates, and each plate served as one replicate. For sorted subsets, 150 to 250 ng of genomic DNA, equivalent to 30,000 or so T cell genomes, went into each replicate PCR. Purified libraries were quantified with a Qubit 3.0 fluorometer, sized on a Bioanalyzer 2100, and re-quantified with the KAPA Library Quantification kit. Every immunoSEQ 96-well plate was sequenced on a dedicated single-read 150-cycle Illumina NextSeq 550 flow cell. The paper's data handling went like this. The immunoSEQ output contained only junctional sequences without quality scores, so filtering could not match that applied to full-length reads. To assign V/J genes and CDR3, sequences were annotated against IMGT germline references using PyIR, a Python wrapper for IgBLAST v1.9. Reads were filtered out if the reads had weak V/J assignments (E-value above 1e-6), no CDR3, stop codons, out-of-frame junctions, or ambiguous translated residues. A V3J clonotype was defined by an identical inferred V gene, J gene, and CDR3 amino acid sequence. Percentage overlap between repertoires was computed as shared unique clonotypes divided by the size of the smaller repertoire. Three approaches were used to assess repertoire richness: RTK rarefaction, the Chao1 estimator, and Recon v2.1 estimates of unobserved clonotypes. Generation probabilities for all TCRbeta clonotypes obtained by the gDNA method from a handful of donors were computed using OLGA. In TCRdb, the immuneACCESS table is reduced to in-frame sequences with V and J assigned. These tables do not hold every clone; where another copy was compared, an unresolved V gene accounts for under half, and the others remain unexplained. That table gives V, J and clone size, and the DNA gave D and trimming. The sample table records some 1,600,000 clones; around 98% of these occur just once. Less than 0.55% of the sample belongs to the ten largest clones.

The donors were healthy, HIV-negative adults who had no recently reported acute infections or vaccinations. Only Caucasian adults living in Nashville, Tennessee, USA were represented among the donors. CD4+ T cells were enriched by magnetic negative selection, after which naive cells were positively selected on CD45RA and the negative fraction was taken as the memory subset. After blood collection by leukapheresis, PBMCs were isolated using Ficoll-Histopaque density gradient centrifugation and then cryopreserved in the vapor phase of liquid nitrogen. Analytical flow cytometry was used to check the purity and quantity of every magnetically sorted T cell population. From each sorted fraction, genomic DNA was isolated and quantified by UV absorbance on a Nanodrop 2000c. About this clone: The antigen it recognizes is unknown. Base quality data are lacking; no much larger clone is found one base away.

Sequencing input: naive CD4+ T cells sorted from blood. What the cell subset or site label conveys for this sample: CD45RA+ positively selected. Rearrangement joined TRBV5-1 to TRBJ1-2; TRBD1 matches 7 bases in the middle. The clonotype was recovered from a man between 25 and 39 years old in good health. The CDR3 protein is CASSLGQGSWGYTF. The nucleotide sequence reads TGCGCCAGCAGCTTGGGACAGGGCAGCTGGGGCTACACCTTC.